A selection of T cell receptor beta chains follows, all from one sample in a study of cytomegalovirus exposure and HLA in healthy donors. Only in-frame clones appear in the TCRdb table, and some are missing; sequencing was by immunoSEQ multiplex PCR. The sample has some 97,000 clones, approximately 73% seen once; the top ten hold approximately 3.6%. The sample was PBMCs. The receptors shown here come from a woman between 45 and 65 years old in good health and CMV-seropositive. The CDR3 runs from the conserved cysteine through the conserved F or W. The D gene is left open where the match is weak. Rows give clone size only sometimes, using once, few, many, or a class for an expanded clone.

J gene,clone size,D gene,V gene,CDR3 DNA,CDR3 protein
TRBJ1-3,.,.,TRBV27,TGTGCCAGCAGTTTTCGGGGCTCTGGAAACACCATATATTTT,CASSFRGSGNTIYF
TRBJ2-5,.,TRBD1,TRBV29-1,TGCAGCGTGGGACAGGGTGGTGTGGAGACCCAGTACTTC,CSVGQGGVETQYF
TRBJ2-5,.,TRBD2,TRBV10-3,TGTGCCATCAGTGAGTCGCAGGGAGCGGGGGGCTCCCAAGAGACCCAGTACTTC,CAISESQGAGGSQETQYF
TRBJ1-1,once,.,TRBV2,TGTGCCAGCAGTGTCTTAAGGGGCCGTGAAGCTTTCTTT,CASSVLRGREAFF
TRBJ2-1,.,.,TRBV10-1,TGCGCCAGCAGTGCAAGGCGGAGTAGGATCGAGCTTAGCAATGAGCAGTTCTTC,CASSARRSRIELSNEQFF
TRBJ1-2,.,.,TRBV30,TGTGCCTGGGTCCTGGACATCTATGGCTACACCTTC,CAWVLDIYGYTF
TRBJ1-1,.,TRBD1,TRBV15,TGTGCCACCAGCAGAGGGGACAGAAAGAACACTGAAGCTTTCTTT,CATSRGDRKNTEAFF
TRBJ2-7,.,.,TRBV2,TGTGCCAGCAGTGAGGCCCGGGGGGAGCAGTACTTC,CASSEARGEQYF
TRBJ1-5,once,.,TRBV12-5,TGTGCTAGTGGTTTGGCGAAACACAGGGACCTCACTCAGCCCCAGCATTTT,CASGLAKHRDLTQPQHF
TRBJ2-1,.,.,TRBV7-7,TGTGCTAGCAGCTTACAGGGCCACAATGAGCAGTTCTTC,CASSLQGHNEQFF
TRBJ2-3,.,TRBD2,TRBV29-1,TGCAGCGTTGAGCGGACTAGCGGGAGTCGACCAGATACGCAGTATTTT,CSVERTSGSRPDTQYF
TRBJ2-7,once,.,TRBV10-3,TGTGCCACCAGGGATCTGGCAGGCTACGAGCAGTACTTC,CATRDLAGYEQYF
TRBJ2-2,.,.,TRBV6-4,TGTGCCAGCAGTCCCGGGAACACCGGGGAGCTGTTTTTT,CASSPGNTGELFF
TRBJ2-3,.,.,TRBV27,TGTGCCAGCGGCTGGAGGACGCCTAGCACAGATACGCAGTATTTT,CASGWRTPSTDTQYF
TRBJ2-1,.,TRBD2,TRBV5-1,TGCGCCAGCAGCTTGACACTAGCGGGACTCAATGAGCAGTTCTTC,CASSLTLAGLNEQFF
TRBJ2-1,.,.,TRBV27,TGTGCCAGCAGTTTATTGACTCTCGGTGAGCAGTTCTTC,CASSLLTLGEQFF
TRBJ2-1,.,TRBD2,TRBV5-1,TGCGCCAGCAGCCCCCCACTAGCGGGGGGCTACAATGAGCAGTTCTTC,CASSPPLAGGYNEQFF
TRBJ2-1,.,.,TRBV9,TGTGCCAGCAGCGTAAGGGGATATGAGCAGTTCTTC,CASSVRGYEQFF
TRBJ2-6,.,.,TRBV5-5,TGTGCCAGTAATGAGGACTCCGGGGCCAACGTCCTGACTTTC,CASNEDSGANVLTF
TRBJ2-7,.,TRBD2,TRBV27,TGTGCCAGCAGTTTATTGGGACTAGCGTCCTACGAGCAGTACTTC,CASSLLGLASYEQYF
TRBJ2-2,once,TRBD2,TRBV18,TGTGCCAGCTTATCACCTAGCGGGACCGGGGAGCTGTTTTTT,CASLSPSGTGELFF
TRBJ1-2,once,.,TRBV30,TGTGCCTGGAGTGGCTACAGGAGGGACGGGGGAGCTAACTATGGCTACACCTTC,CAWSGYRRDGGANYGYTF
TRBJ1-2,once,.,TRBV7-9,TGTGCCAGCAGCCTGGACAGCTACGGCTACACCTTC,CASSLDSYGYTF
TRBJ1-1,medium-sized,.,TRBV5-4,TGTGCCAGCAGCTTGGACGGGGTGTCCACTGAAGCTTTCTTT,CASSLDGVSTEAFF
TRBJ1-1,.,TRBD1,TRBV7-6,TGTGCCAGCAGCCCCCCCGGGACAGGGGAGTTTCACACTGAAGCTTTCTTT,CASSPPGTGEFHTEAFF
TRBJ2-1,.,TRBD2,TRBV9,TGTGCCAGCAGCGACAGCCCTGGCGGGGGGGACTATGAGCAGTTCTTC,CASSDSPGGGDYEQFF
TRBJ1-3,once,.,TRBV15,TGTGCCACCAGCAGAGATTGGGGGCGGGGGGCTACTGGAAACACCATATATTTT,CATSRDWGRGATGNTIYF
TRBJ1-5,.,.,TRBV2,TGTGCCAGCTCAACAGGGATCAGCAATCAGCCCCAGCATTTT,CASSTGISNQPQHF
TRBJ2-7,.,.,TRBV30,TGTGCCTGGAGTGTACACAGAAACGAGCAGTACTTC,CAWSVHRNEQYF
TRBJ2-4,once,TRBD2,TRBV7-8,TGTGCCAGCAGCCTATGGACTAGCGGGGGCGGTGACATTCAGTACTTC,CASSLWTSGGGDIQYF
TRBJ1-5,.,.,TRBV19,TGTGCCAGTAGTGCGGGCCCCGGGGGAAACAATCAGCCCCAGCATTTT,CASSAGPGGNNQPQHF
TRBJ1-1,few,.,TRBV4-2,TGTGCCAGCAGCCTGGGGGGCGGGGGGGGCACTGAAGCTTTCTTT,CASSLGGGGGTEAFF
TRBJ2-7,.,.,TRBV5-1,TGCGCCAGCACCCCTGGGGCAGCCGCCTACGAGCAGTACTTC,CASTPGAAAYEQYF
TRBJ2-7,.,.,TRBV4-2,TGTGCCAGCAGCCAAGATGGATCGGGGTACTACTCCTACGAGCAGTACTTC,CASSQDGSGYYSYEQYF
TRBJ2-7,.,.,TRBV21-1,TGTGCCAGCACCTCTTCCAGGGGCACCAAAACCTACGAGCAGTACTTC,CASTSSRGTKTYEQYF
TRBJ2-3,.,.,TRBV9,TGTGCCAGCAGCGTAGGCAACAGGTATAGCACAGATACGCAGTATTTT,CASSVGNRYSTDTQYF
TRBJ2-7,.,.,TRBV10-2,TGCGCCAGCAGTGAGTCGTATGGGGGCGACGAGCAGTACTTC,CASSESYGGDEQYF
TRBJ2-7,.,.,TRBV11-2,TGTGCCAGCAGCCCCGGGGGTCCCTACGAGCAGTACTTC,CASSPGGPYEQYF
TRBJ2-1,.,.,TRBV6-1,TGTGCCAGCAGAGCCTTGGGGGGAAGCAATGAGCAGTTCTTC,CASRALGGSNEQFF
TRBJ2-2,.,TRBD2,TRBV4-2,TGTGCCAGCAGCCAAGACAGTAAGGGGTTAGGCGGGAGAGTCGGCGGGGAGCTGTTTTTT,CASSQDSKGLGGRVGGELFF
TRBJ2-3,.,.,TRBV6-4,TGTGCCAGCAGTGACTCGGTGGCAGGGGCCTTTAGGGATACGCAGTATTTT,CASSDSVAGAFRDTQYF
TRBJ1-5,few,.,TRBV29-1,TGCAGCGTGATGATGACAGACCCGAATCAGCCCCAGCATTTT,CSVMMTDPNQPQHF
TRBJ1-1,few,.,TRBV14,TGTGCCAGCAGCCCTTACAGGGAATGGAACACTGAAGCTTTCTTT,CASSPYREWNTEAFF
TRBJ2-1,.,TRBD1,TRBV19,TGTGCCAGTAGTCTTCGGACAGGGGCCTACAATGAGCAGTTCTTC,CASSLRTGAYNEQFF